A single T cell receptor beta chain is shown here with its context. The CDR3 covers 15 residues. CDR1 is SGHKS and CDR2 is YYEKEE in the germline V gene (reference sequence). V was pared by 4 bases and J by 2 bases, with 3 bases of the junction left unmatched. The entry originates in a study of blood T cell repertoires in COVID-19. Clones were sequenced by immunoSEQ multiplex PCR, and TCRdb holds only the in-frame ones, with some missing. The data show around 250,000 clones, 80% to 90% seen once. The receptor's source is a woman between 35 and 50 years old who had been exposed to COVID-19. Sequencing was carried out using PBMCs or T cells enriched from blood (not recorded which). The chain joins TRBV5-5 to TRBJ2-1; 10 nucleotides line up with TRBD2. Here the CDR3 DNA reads TGTGCCAGCAGCCAACTAGCGGGAACCTACAATGAGCAGTTCTTC. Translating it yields CASSQLAGTYNEQFF.